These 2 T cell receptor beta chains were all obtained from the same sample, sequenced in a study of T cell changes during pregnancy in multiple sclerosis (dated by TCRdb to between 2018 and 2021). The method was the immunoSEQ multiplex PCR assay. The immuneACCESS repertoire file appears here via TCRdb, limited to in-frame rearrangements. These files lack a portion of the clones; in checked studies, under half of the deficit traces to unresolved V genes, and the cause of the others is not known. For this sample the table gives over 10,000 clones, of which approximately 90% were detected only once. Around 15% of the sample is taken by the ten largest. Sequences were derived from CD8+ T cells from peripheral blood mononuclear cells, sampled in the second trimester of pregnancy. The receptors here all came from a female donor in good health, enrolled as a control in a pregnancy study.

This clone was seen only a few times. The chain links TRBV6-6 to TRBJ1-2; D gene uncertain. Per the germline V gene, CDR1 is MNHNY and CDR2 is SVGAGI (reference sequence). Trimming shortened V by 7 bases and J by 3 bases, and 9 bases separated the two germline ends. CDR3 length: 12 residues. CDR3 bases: TGTGCCAGCACCCGGGAGGACTATGGCTACACCTTC. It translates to CASTREDYGYTF.

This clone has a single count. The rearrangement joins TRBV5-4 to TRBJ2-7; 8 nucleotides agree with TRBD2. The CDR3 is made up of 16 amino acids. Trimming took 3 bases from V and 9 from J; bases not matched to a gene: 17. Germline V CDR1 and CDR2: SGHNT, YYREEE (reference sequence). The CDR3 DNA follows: TGTGCCAGCAGCTCCCCACCGGGACTAGGGCCCCCGCGGCAGTACTTC. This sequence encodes CASSSPPGLGPPRQYF.